These 21 T cell receptor beta chains came from one sample sequenced in a study of human T cells and chemical hapten exposure (dated by TCRdb to the early 2020s). The time point label, as the study defines it: pre-sensitization, week 0. The meaning of the sample's treatment or condition label: therapeutic diphenylcyclopropenone sensitization with weekly scalp DPC. The protocol used for the library was RACE. The instrument was a NextSeq 500. The public reads were reanalyzed by TCRdb: fastp trimming at Q25, MiXCR alignment, in-frame beta chains only. Every entry covers one CDR3 protein and lists the most common genes and DNA from its rows. The sample has around 300,000 distinct CDR3 sequences on record, about 5% of them singletons. The ten top clones hold approximately 8.2% of the sample. The sample consisted of whole blood, taken in connection with sensitization to the hapten diphenylcyclopropenone (DPC). The receptors originated from a woman younger than 30 with alopecia areata. Some clones in this sample may be carry-over from other donors' samples.

This clonotype was seen many times. The rearrangement links TRBV29-1 to TRBJ1-1; D is undetermined. Trimming pared 3 bases from V and 9 bases from J, leaving 11 bases between. Germline CDR1 and CDR2: SQVTM and ANQGSEA. This CDR3 region has 11 residues. CDR3 loop: CSVEGRGQAFF. Written as DNA, the CDR3 is TGCAGCGTTGAGGGAAGAGGACAAGCTTTCTTT.

The chain carries TRBV10-3 and TRBJ1-2; 7 nucleotides align to TRBD1. Germline trimming cut 10 bases from V and 0 bases from J; bases unmatched to any gene: 5. Per the germline V gene, CDR1 is ENHRY and CDR2 is SYGVKD. The CDR3 runs to 13 residues. The CDR3 DNA is TGTGCCAGACGGGACAGTACTAACTATGGCTACACCTTC. Amino acid sequence: CARRDSTNYGYTF.

This clonotype was recorded a few times. The chain couples TRBV4-3 to TRBJ1-2; TRBD1 agrees at 9 bases. The J segment lost 2 bases and the V segment lost 0 bases, leaving 7 bases of the junction unmatched. The CDR3 runs to 17 residues. Looked up from germline, CDR1 is LGHNA and CDR2 is YSLEER. The CDR3 DNA sequence: TGCGCCAGCAGCCAAGAATGGGGTGGGACAGGGAACTATGGCTACACCTTC. Its protein product is CASSQEWGGTGNYGYTF.

In this sample, this clonotype turned up a few times. DNA for the CDR3: TGTGCCAGCAGTTCCCTCAGGGCGACCGGCAATCAGCCCCAGCATTTT. This translates into CASSSLRATGNQPQHF. The chain carries TRBV6-2 or TRBV6-3 and TRBJ1-5, with D maybe TRBD1 (5 bases). This CDR3 has 16 amino acids. V lost 4 bases, J lost 2 bases, and 15 bases lay in between. Germline V lookup: CDR1 MNHEY, CDR2 SVGEGT.

In this sample, this clonotype turned up a few times. The chain carries TRBV18 and TRBJ2-4; a weak D match, TRBD2 (5 bases). CDR1 and CDR2 from the germline V gene are KGHSH and LQKENI. Deletions cut 2 bases from V and 6 bases from J, with 14 bases between. This CDR3 is 15 amino acids long. CDR3 nucleotide sequence: TGTGCCAGCTCACCAAGCGCAGGCCGGGGAAACATTCAGTACTTC. Protein product: CASSPSAGRGNIQYF.

At least ten counts were recorded for this clonotype. V is TRBV4-2 and J is TRBJ2-1, with D unresolved. The germline CDR1 and CDR2 sequences are LGHNA and YNFKEQ. CDR3 length: 14 amino acids. Trimming stripped 4 bases from V and 8 bases from J, with 15 bases between. The CDR3, as DNA: TGTGCCAGCAGCCTGAGGACCCATTTCGATGAGCAGTTCTTC. Amino acids: CASSLRTHFDEQFF.

The V call is TRBV7-2, the J call TRBJ2-2, with D possibly being TRBD1 (6 bases). This CDR3 is built from 19 residues. V gave up 3 bases and J gave up 1 base, with 21 bases separating them. Germline-derived CDR1 and CDR2 are SGHTA and FQGNSA. CDR3 bases: TGTGCCAGCAGCTTTCGGCCGACAGGCTATACTTTGAACACCGGGGAGCTGTTTTTT. It translates to CASSFRPTGYTLNTGELFF. The full variable domain, rest sourced from reference TRBV7-2 and TRBJ2-2, is GAGVSQSPSNKVTEKGKDVELRCDPISGHTALYWYRQSLGQGLEFLIYFQGNSAPDKSGLPSDRFSAERTGGSVSTLTIQRTQQEDSAVYLCASSFRPTGYTLNTGELFFGEGSRLTVL.

This CDR3 reads CASSFAGATWDSGANVLTF. The CDR3, as DNA: TGCGCCAGCAGCTTCGCAGGTGCTACTTGGGACTCTGGGGCCAACGTCCTGACTTTC. The genes are TRBV5-1 and TRBJ2-6, with no clear D. This CDR3 has 19 residues. CDR1 and CDR2 from the germline V gene are SGHRS and YFSETQ. Trimming shortened V by 2 bases and J by 0 bases, and 18 bases separated the two germline ends.

This chain joins TRBV2 and TRBJ1-2; D might be TRBD1 (5 bases). Per germline, CDR1 SNHLY and CDR2 FYNNEI. V was clipped by 2 bases and J by 4 bases, with 11 bases between them. There are 14 residues in the CDR3. The CDR3 region has the DNA TGTGCCAGCAGTGAACAGGGAGGGATCTATGGCTACACCTTC. Its protein is CASSEQGGIYGYTF.

This clonotype was counted at least ten times. The CDR3 sequence: CSARGSDRAEKLFF. The CDR3, as DNA: TGCAGTGCTAGAGGAAGTGACAGGGCTGAAAAACTGTTTTTT. The chain has TRBV20-1 and TRBJ1-4; 7 nucleotides align to TRBD1. V lost 1 base, J lost 7 bases, and 6 bases stayed unmatched. Germline CDR1 reads DFQATT; CDR2 reads SNEGSKA (reference sequence). CDR3 size: 14 residues.

In this sample, this clonotype turned up a few times. The chain combines TRBV6-5 with TRBJ1-1; D gene uncertain. Deletions cut 6 bases from V and 1 base from J, with 6 bases between. Germline CDR1 MNHEY, CDR2 SVGAGI. The CDR3 loop spans 12 amino acids. The CDR3 DNA follows: TGTGCCAGCAGGGAACAGAACACTGAAGCTTTCTTT. Its translation is CASREQNTEAFF.

The chain joins TRBV5-1 to TRBJ2-7; D unclear. The CDR3 is 12 amino acids. Looked up from germline, CDR1 is SGHRS and CDR2 is YFSETQ. The ends were cut back, 7 bases at V and 2 bases at J, with 10 bases in the middle. CDR3 residues: CASGDGPYEQYF. The CDR3 DNA reads as TGCGCCAGCGGAGACGGACCCTACGAGCAGTACTTC.

The chain recombines TRBV7-2 with TRBJ1-2; no reliable D call. Trimming removed 1 base from V and 0 bases from J, with 9 bases in between. CDR1 is SGHTA, CDR2 FQGNSA, per germline. CDR3 size: 15 residues. The CDR3 region has the DNA TGTGCCAGCAGCTTAGAGGGAGATCCTAACTATGGCTACACCTTC. Translated, it gives CASSLEGDPNYGYTF.

The table lists this clonotype with many counts. CDR3: CASSPGHGTGVEQYF. DNA for the CDR3: TGTGCCAGCAGCCCCGGGCACGGGACAGGGGTGGAGCAGTACTTC. The genes are TRBV7-9 and TRBJ2-7; 10 bases line up with TRBD1. Germline lookup yields CDR1 SEHNR and CDR2 FQNEAQ (reference sequence). V trimming: 5 bases; J trimming: 7 bases; junction bases outside the gene matches: 11. This CDR3 is 15 amino acids long.

A few counts support this clonotype. The gene calls are TRBV7-2 and TRBJ2-3; TRBD2 is a possible D gene (5 bases). The CDR3 loop spans 13 amino acids. V lost 2 bases, J lost 6 bases, and 9 bases lay in between. Germline V gene data show CDR1 as SGHTA and CDR2 as FQGNSA. The CDR3 reads CASSLRRADTQYF. CDR3 nucleotides: TGTGCCAGCAGCTTACGGCGGGCTGATACGCAGTATTTT. Looking up the rest from reference TRBV7-2 and TRBJ2-3 gives the full variable domain: GAGVSQSPSNKVTEKGKDVELRCDPISGHTALYWYRQSLGQGLEFLIYFQGNSAPDKSGLPSDRFSAERTGGSVSTLTIQRTQQEDSAVYLCASSLRRADTQYFGPGTRLTVL.

This chain connects TRBV15 to TRBJ2-5; TRBD1 agrees at 7 bases. CDR1 and CDR2 from the germline V gene are LNHNV and YYDKDF (reference sequence). The CDR3 has 13 amino acids. The V and J ends lost 5 bases and 1 base, in that order; junction bases with no gene match: 1. CDR3 in amino acids: CATSDRVQETQYF. CDR3 DNA: TGTGCCACCAGCGACAGGGTCCAAGAGACCCAGTACTTC.

The table lists this clonotype with many counts. This chain links TRBV14 with TRBJ2-5; 7 bases map to TRBD1. This CDR3 has 15 residues. The V segment lost 1 base and the J segment 5 bases; nucleotides outside the gene matches: 7. The germline V gene has CDR1 SGHDN and CDR2 FVKESK. The CDR3, as DNA: TGTGCCAGCAGCCAAGTCCTGACAGGGCCGGAGACCCAGTACTTC. Residues: CASSQVLTGPETQYF. Using reference TRBV14 and TRBJ2-5 for the parts outside the CDR3, the full variable domain is EAGVTQFPSHSVIEKGQTVTLRCDPISGHDNLYWYRRVMGKEIKFLLHFVKESKQDESGMPNNRFLAERTGGTYSTLKVQPAELEDSGVYFCASSQVLTGPETQYFGPGTRLLVL.

This clonotype was observed many times. This rearrangement joins TRBV25-1 to TRBJ1-2; 9 nucleotides agree with TRBD1. The CDR3 loop spans 17 amino acids. J gave up 2 bases and V 4 bases, and 11 bases lay outside the gene matches. The germline CDR1 and CDR2 sequences are MGHDK and SYGVNS. This CDR3 is CASSGYLRTGANYGYTF. The CDR3 coding sequence is TGTGCCAGCAGTGGATACCTCCGGACAGGGGCGAACTATGGCTACACCTTC.

This clonotype showed up many times. The chain employs TRBV12-3 or TRBV12-4 and TRBJ1-2, with TRBD1 as a possible D gene (6 bases). This CDR3 is 16 amino acids long. V was shortened by 2 bases and J by 8 bases, with 21 bases between the two germline ends. The CDR3 DNA sequence: TGTGCCAGCAGTTTAAGGGACAAGGGGCCTTCAGACGGCTACACCTTC. Translating it yields CASSLRDKGPSDGYTF.

A few counts support this clonotype. The chain couples TRBV4-2 to TRBJ2-7; possible D gene TRBD2, 6 bases. Germline loops: CDR1 LGHNA, CDR2 YNFKEQ. V gave up 0 bases and J gave up 10 bases, with 22 bases separating them. The CDR3 runs to 16 residues. DNA for the CDR3: TGTGCCAGCAGCCAAGAACGGCGGGGTGCGGGTTGGGAACAGTACTTC. This codes for CASSQERRGAGWEQYF.

This clonotype was observed a few times. The V gene is TRBV5-6, the J gene TRBJ2-3, with D maybe TRBD1 (6 bases). CDR1 and CDR2 (germline): SGHDT, YYEEEE. The CDR3 contains 15 residues. The germline V and J ends were trimmed by 5 bases and 3 bases, with 16 bases remaining between them. The CDR3 loop reads CASRPTGSWTDTQYF. The CDR3 bases are TGTGCCAGCAGGCCTACAGGGTCGTGGACAGATACGCAGTATTTT.